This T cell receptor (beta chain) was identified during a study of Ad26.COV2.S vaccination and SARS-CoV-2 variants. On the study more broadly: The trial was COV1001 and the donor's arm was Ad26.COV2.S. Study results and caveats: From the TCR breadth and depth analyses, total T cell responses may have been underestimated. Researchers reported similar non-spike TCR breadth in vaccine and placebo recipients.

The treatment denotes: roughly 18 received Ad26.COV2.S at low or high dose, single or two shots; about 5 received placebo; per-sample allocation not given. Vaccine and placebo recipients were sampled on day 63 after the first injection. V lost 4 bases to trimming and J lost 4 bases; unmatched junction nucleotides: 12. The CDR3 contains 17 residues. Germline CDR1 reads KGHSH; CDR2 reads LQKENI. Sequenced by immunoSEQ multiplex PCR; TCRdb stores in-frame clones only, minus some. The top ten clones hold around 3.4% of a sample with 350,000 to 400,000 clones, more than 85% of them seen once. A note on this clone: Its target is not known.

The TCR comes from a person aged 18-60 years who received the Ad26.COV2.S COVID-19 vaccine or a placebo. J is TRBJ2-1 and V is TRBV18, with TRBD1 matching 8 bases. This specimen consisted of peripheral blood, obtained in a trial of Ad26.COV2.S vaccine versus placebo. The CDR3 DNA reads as TGTGCCAGCTCACTCGACCCCGGACAGGGCTCTTACAATGAGCAGTTCTTC. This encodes CASSLDPGQGSYNEQFF.